The rows below give T cell receptor beta chains drawn from one sample of a study of identical twins. Each CDR3 protein is one row after TCRdb ran MiXCR on the 5' RACE reads. The repertoire consists of around 160,000 distinct CDR3 sequences, with 3% to 4% occurring once and the leading ten covering 8.1%. The material sequenced was memory T cells sorted from blood. The origin of the receptors is a man between 18 and 29 years old in good health. Both conserved end residues are part of each CDR3. A D gene is named only where the DNA matches it firmly. Size values are once, few and many counts, or a class for expanded clones, and some rows have none.

D,V,J,size,CDR3,DNA
NA,TRBV5-1,TRBJ2-3,many,CASSWLTGTTSTDTQYF,TGCGCCAGCAGCTGGTTGACAGGTACCACTAGCACAGATACGCAGTATTTT
NA,TRBV18,TRBJ2-1,NA,CASSPPPQGNEQFF,TGTGCCAGCTCACCTCCCCCTCAGGGCAATGAGCAGTTCTTC
TRBD1,TRBV20-1,TRBJ1-5,many,CSAREPGQGNQPQHF,TGCAGTGCTAGAGAACCGGGACAGGGCAATCAGCCCCAGCATTTT
NA,TRBV3-1,TRBJ2-3,few,CASSLNSQGTQYF,TGTGCCAGCAGCCTAAATAGTCAGGGTACGCAGTATTTT
NA,TRBV12-3/TRBV12-4,TRBJ2-1,many,CASSPGRYNEQFF,TGTGCCAGCAGTCCCGGACGGTACAATGAGCAGTTCTTC
TRBD2,TRBV6-5,TRBJ2-1,few,CASSSWPLAGVFNNEQFF,TGTGCCAGCAGTTCTTGGCCCTTAGCGGGAGTTTTTAACAATGAGCAGTTCTTC
TRBD2,TRBV7-8,TRBJ2-5,many,CASSSSSGRGETQYF,TGTGCCAGCAGCTCCTCTAGCGGGAGGGGGGAGACCCAGTACTTC
NA,TRBV2,TRBJ2-3,many,CASAGDTQYF,TGTGCCAGCGCTGGAGATACGCAGTATTTT
NA,TRBV20-1,TRBJ2-1,many,CSASGGLNEQFF,TGCAGTGCTTCTGGTGGACTCAATGAGCAGTTCTTC
NA,TRBV7-3,TRBJ2-3,many,CASSLTQRYDTQYF,TGTGCCAGCAGCTTAACCCAACGTTATGATACGCAGTATTTT
TRBD2,TRBV12-3/TRBV12-4,TRBJ2-1,many,CASSFRAGAYNEQFF,TGTGCCAGCAGTTTCCGAGCGGGGGCCTACAATGAGCAGTTCTTC
TRBD2,TRBV4-2,TRBJ2-2,many,CASNHDSGSAGELFF,TGTGCCAGCAACCACGATAGCGGGTCGGCCGGGGAGCTGTTTTTT
NA,TRBV7-6,TRBJ2-1,many,CASSLVGHMNNEQFF,TGTGCCAGCAGCTTAGTCGGCCACATGAACAATGAGCAGTTCTTC
TRBD2,TRBV6-2/TRBV6-3,TRBJ2-1,many,CASSPYSGSSYNEQFF,TGTGCCAGCAGCCCTTATAGCGGGAGCTCCTACAATGAGCAGTTCTTC
NA,TRBV20-1,TRBJ2-4,many,CSASAPLAKNIQYF,TGCAGTGCTAGTGCCCCTTTAGCCAAAAACATTCAGTACTTC
NA,TRBV19,TRBJ2-5,many,CASSMGRTQETQYF,TGTGCCAGTAGTATGGGCCGGACCCAAGAGACCCAGTACTTC
TRBD1,TRBV27,TRBJ1-2,many,CASSLTDRGSGYTF,TGTGCCAGCAGTTTAACGGACAGGGGCTCTGGCTACACCTTC
NA,TRBV3-1,TRBJ2-6,many,CASSQDLISGANVLTF,TGTGCCAGCAGCCAAGACCTAATTTCTGGGGCCAACGTCCTGACTTTC
TRBD1,TRBV6-5,TRBJ1-5,many,CASSYGTGGDQPQHF,TGTGCCAGCAGTTACGGGACAGGGGGCGATCAGCCCCAGCATTTT
TRBD1,TRBV7-8,TRBJ1-2,many,CASSLDRGRDGYTF,TGTGCCAGCAGCTTAGACAGGGGGCGAGATGGCTACACCTTC
TRBD1,TRBV20-1,TRBJ2-7,many,CSARRRTGGAEREQYF,TGCAGTGCTAGACGACGGACAGGGGGCGCCGAAAGAGAGCAGTACTTC
NA,TRBV11-2,TRBJ2-7,many,CASSFRPYEQYF,TGTGCCAGCAGCTTTCGTCCCTACGAGCAGTACTTC
NA,TRBV19,TRBJ2-6,many,CASSIISGANVLTF,TGTGCCAGTAGTATTATATCTGGGGCCAACGTCCTGACTTTC
TRBD2,TRBV24-1,TRBJ2-2,many,CATSGSGRATGELFF,TGTGCCACCAGTGGTAGCGGGAGGGCCACCGGGGAGCTGTTTTTT
NA,TRBV6-2/TRBV6-3,TRBJ1-2,many,CASKRDTYGYTF,TGTGCCAGCAAGAGGGATACCTATGGCTACACCTTC
NA,TRBV28,TRBJ2-2,many,CASSLNRDFTGELFF,TGTGCCAGCAGTTTAAACAGGGATTTCACCGGGGAGCTGTTTTTT
NA,TRBV6-1,TRBJ1-4,many,CASSPSDGLKLFF,TGTGCCAGCAGCCCCAGTGATGGACTAAAGCTGTTTTTT
NA,TRBV11-3,TRBJ2-2,NA,CASSSGRADPTGELFF,TGTGCCAGCAGCTCTGGAAGGGCGGATCCTACCGGGGAGCTGTTTTTT
NA,TRBV9,TRBJ1-3,many,CASSVGYRSSGNTIYF,TGTGCCAGCAGCGTAGGGTACCGAAGCTCTGGAAACACCATATATTTT
NA,TRBV2,TRBJ1-3,few,CARGDMGNTIYF,TGTGCCAGGGGGGACATGGGGAACACCATATATTTT
TRBD2,TRBV5-1,TRBJ2-7,many,CASSPRTSGSYEQYF,TGCGCCAGCAGCCCAAGGACTAGCGGGAGCTACGAGCAGTACTTC
TRBD2,TRBV12-3/TRBV12-4,TRBJ2-1,many,CASKPGLAGGPREQFF,TGTGCCAGCAAACCGGGACTAGCGGGAGGCCCCCGTGAGCAGTTCTTC
NA,TRBV12-3/TRBV12-4,TRBJ2-4,many,CASGSGENIQYF,TGTGCCAGCGGTTCCGGGGAAAACATTCAGTACTTC
NA,TRBV5-1,TRBJ2-1,many,CASSLDRDTYNEQFF,TGCGCCAGCAGCTTAGATCGGGACACTTACAATGAGCAGTTCTTC
NA,TRBV7-2,TRBJ1-2,many,CASSPRTENYGYTF,TGTGCCAGCAGCCCCCGGACAGAGAACTATGGCTACACCTTC
NA,TRBV7-9,TRBJ1-2,many,CASSPRAGTLGYGYTF,TGTGCCAGCAGCCCACGGGCAGGAACCCTAGGCTATGGCTACACCTTC
NA,TRBV6-4,TRBJ1-6,few,CASSEWGIGSPLHF,TGTGCCAGCAGCGAGTGGGGCATCGGGTCACCCCTCCACTTT
NA,TRBV7-2,TRBJ2-5,many,CASSPEAVSGTQYF,TGTGCCAGCAGCCCCGAGGCGGTTTCGGGGACCCAGTACTTC
TRBD1,TRBV2,TRBJ1-2,few,CASRPPGQGMVFYGYTF,TGTGCCAGCAGGCCCCCGGGACAGGGGATGGTTTTCTATGGCTACACCTTC
TRBD1,TRBV28,TRBJ2-1,few,CASREQGSEQFF,TGTGCCAGCAGGGAACAGGGGAGTGAGCAGTTCTTC
NA,TRBV30,TRBJ2-7,few,CAWSPLPGPYEQYF,TGTGCCTGGAGCCCCCTCCCGGGCCCCTACGAGCAGTACTTC
NA,TRBV5-1,TRBJ2-7,many,CASSLGQILYEQYF,TGCGCCAGCAGCTTGGGCCAGATCCTCTACGAGCAGTACTTC
TRBD1,TRBV5-5,TRBJ1-4,many,CASSGNSGQGREKLFF,TGTGCCAGCAGCGGGAATTCGGGACAGGGGCGGGAAAAACTGTTTTTT
NA,TRBV29-1,TRBJ2-1,many,CSGLFQGSYNEQFF,TGCAGCGGCCTCTTTCAGGGCTCCTACAATGAGCAGTTCTTC
NA,TRBV7-2,TRBJ2-5,many,CASRLWMETQYF,TGTGCCAGCAGGCTATGGATGGAGACCCAGTACTTC
NA,TRBV20-1,TRBJ2-3,many,CSAERGTDTQYF,TGCAGTGCGGAGAGGGGCACAGATACGCAGTATTTT
NA,TRBV12-3/TRBV12-4,TRBJ2-7,many,CASAGASYEQYF,TGTGCCAGCGCGGGGGCCTCCTACGAGCAGTACTTC
TRBD1,TRBV24-1,TRBJ2-2,many,CATSGRQGYTGELFF,TGTGCCACCAGTGGGAGACAGGGATACACCGGGGAGCTGTTTTTT
TRBD1,TRBV12-3/TRBV12-4,TRBJ2-1,many,CASSTVRDRIRNEQFF,TGTGCCAGCAGTACCGTCCGGGACAGGATACGCAATGAGCAGTTCTTC
NA,TRBV7-2,TRBJ2-3,many,CASSLRGRGTDTQYF,TGTGCCAGCAGCTTAAGGGGGAGGGGCACAGATACGCAGTATTTT
NA,TRBV6-5,TRBJ1-1,many,CASSYSGADTEAFF,TGTGCCAGCAGTTACTCTGGGGCTGACACTGAAGCTTTCTTT
NA,TRBV5-1,TRBJ2-7,many,CASSLAGQSYEQYF,TGCGCCAGCAGCTTGGCTGGACAAAGCTACGAGCAGTACTTC
TRBD2,TRBV5-1,TRBJ2-5,many,CASSLGPGGQETQYF,TGCGCCAGCAGCTTAGGACCGGGAGGGCAGGAGACCCAGTACTTC
TRBD1,TRBV12-3/TRBV12-4,TRBJ1-5,few,CASSQGANNQPQHF,TGTGCCAGCAGCCAGGGGGCTAACAATCAGCCCCAGCATTTT
NA,TRBV5-5,TRBJ2-4,many,CASSSENIQYF,TGTGCCAGCAGCTCAGAAAACATTCAGTACTTC